The 19 T cell receptor beta chains given below trace back to one sample, sequenced in a study of cytomegalovirus exposure and HLA in healthy donors. The primer mix had 60 Vbeta and 13 Jbeta primers. The protocol was immunoSEQ multiplex PCR, while the TCRdb copy is restricted to in-frame clones and leaves out a portion. This table has around 190,000 clones, roughly a tenth appearing once. Sequencing was carried out using PBMCs. The receptor source for this set is a woman aged 25 to 39 in good health and CMV-seropositive.

This clone was counted only a few times. This CDR3 reads CASSLGGLAGGIYKETQYF. The CDR3 region has the DNA TGTGCCAGCAGCTTAGGGGGGCTAGCGGGAGGGATCTACAAGGAGACCCAGTACTTC. This chain uses TRBV7-9 with TRBJ2-5; 12 bases agree with TRBD2. The CDR3 is 19 residues long. Trimming took 1 base from V and 5 from J; bases not matched to a gene: 14. Germline values: CDR1 SEHNR, CDR2 FQNEAQ (reference sequence).

V is TRBV30 and J is TRBJ1-5; D is unclear. The CDR3 runs to 14 residues. V shed 5 bases and J shed 1 base, with 12 bases lying between them. CDR1 and CDR2 (germline): GTSNPN, SVGIG (reference sequence). The CDR3: CAWGSLGSNQPQHF. The CDR3 region has the DNA TGTGCCTGGGGGTCCCTAGGCAGCAATCAGCCCCAGCATTTT.

This clone was counted only a few times. This rearrangement joins TRBV9 to TRBJ2-2; D remains ambiguous. V gave up 0 bases and J gave up 4 bases, with 16 bases separating them. Germline CDR1 is SGDLS and CDR2 is YYNGEE. CDR3 length equals 17 residues. For the CDR3, the DNA is TGTGCCAGCAGCGTAGTTCGAAGCGTAGGTACCACCGGGGAGCTGTTTTTT. Translation: CASSVVRSVGTTGELFF.

The chain is built from TRBV12-2 and TRBJ1-2; the table names TRBD1, a call not compared with the DNA. TRBV12-2 is noted as a pseudogene. CDR3 length: 16 residues. CDR3 loop: CASRLGPRPHDYGYTF. The CDR3 nucleotides read TGTGCAAGTCGCTTAGGGCCCAGGCCCCATGACTATGGCTACACCTTC.

This chain joins TRBV6-5 and TRBJ2-7, with D perhaps matching TRBD1 (6 bases). Per the germline V gene, CDR1 is MNHEY and CDR2 is SVGAGI. Deletions cut 11 bases from V and 8 bases from J, with 16 bases between. The CDR3 contains 11 residues. This CDR3 is CAAHTGSKQYF. The CDR3 DNA reads TGTGCCGCCCACACAGGGAGCAAGCAGTACTTC.

The genes are TRBV27 and TRBJ1-1, with TRBD1 matching 7 bases. V was pared by 0 bases and J by 5 bases, with 9 bases of the junction left unmatched. CDR3 length: 16 residues. CDR1 and CDR2 (germline): MNHEY, SMNVEV (reference sequence). The CDR3 DNA is TGTGCCAGCAGTTTATCCCGTTCGAGGGGGCGGACTGAAGCTTTCTTT. This codes for CASSLSRSRGRTEAFF.

The chain has TRBV7-3 and TRBJ2-5; 7 nucleotides match TRBD2. From germline, CDR1 is SGHTA and CDR2 FQGTGA. The CDR3 runs 15 residues. Germline trimming cut 5 bases from V and 5 bases from J; bases unmatched to any gene: 11. Written as DNA, the CDR3 is TGTGCCAGCAGCCCTGGGGGGGGGTCCAGGGAGACCCAGTACTTC. As protein: CASSPGGGSRETQYF.

This clone was found many times. The chain combines TRBV29-1 with TRBJ2-2, with 9 bases matching TRBD1. V was pared by 5 bases and J by 5 bases, with 9 bases of the junction left unmatched. The CDR3 loop spans 15 amino acids. Germline assignment: CDR1 SQVTM and CDR2 ANQGSEA. CDR3 sequence reads: CSVQPGTGSTGELFF. DNA of the CDR3: TGCAGCGTTCAACCGGGGACAGGGTCTACCGGGGAGCTGTTTTTT.

This clone showed up just a few times. The genes are TRBV4-2 and TRBJ2-2, with 16 bases aligning to TRBD2. V lost 5 bases and J lost 5; bases outside the gene matches: 8. The germline V gene has CDR1 LGHNA and CDR2 YNFKEQ. This CDR3 has 18 amino acids. CDR3 sequence (DNA): TGTGCCAGCAGCTTTCCCGGGACTAGCGGGAGGGTAACCGGGGAGCTGTTTTTT. Translating gives CASSFPGTSGRVTGELFF.

The V and J genes are TRBV25-1 and TRBJ2-7; D perhaps matches TRBD1 (6 bases). The CDR3 totals 15 residues. The ends were cut back, 7 bases at V and 3 bases at J, with 19 bases in the middle. Germline V CDR1 and CDR2: MGHDK, SYGVNS. The CDR3 sequence is CASMGASGIHYEQYF. The CDR3 coding sequence is TGTGCCAGCATGGGGGCCTCAGGGATCCACTACGAGCAGTACTTC.

This clone was counted between two and nine times. This chain links TRBV2 with TRBJ2-4; 13 nucleotides align to TRBD2. The J segment lost 2 bases and the V segment lost 8 bases, leaving 9 bases of the junction unmatched. This CDR3 spans 17 amino acids. The germline gives CDR1 SNHLY, CDR2 FYNNEI. As DNA, the CDR3 is TGTGCCAGCGGGATAGGACTAGCGGGAGCCCCCAAAAACATTCAGTACTTC. This encodes CASGIGLAGAPKNIQYF.

This clone was seen just once. The V and J genes are TRBV12-5 and TRBJ1-3, with a tentative D call TRBD1 (5 bases). With 6 bases removed from V and 0 bases from J, the gap between germline ends came to 12 bases. This CDR3 is built from 15 residues. Germline-derived CDR1 and CDR2 are LGHNT and FRNRAP. CDR3 sequence: CASGTGPNSGNTIYF. DNA for the CDR3: TGTGCTAGTGGAACAGGACCGAACTCTGGAAACACCATATATTTT.

The J gene is TRBJ2-5, the V gene TRBV7-9; 8 bases align to TRBD1. Germline trimming cut 5 bases from V and 6 bases from J; bases unmatched to any gene: 5. The CDR3 has 13 amino acids. Germline-derived CDR1 and CDR2 are SEHNR and FQNEAQ (reference sequence). The DNA of the CDR3 is TGTGCCAGCAGCACCGACAGGGGACAGACCCAGTACTTC. It is translated as CASSTDRGQTQYF. Using reference TRBV7-9 and TRBJ2-5 for the parts outside the CDR3, the full variable domain is DTGVSQNPRHKITKRGQNVTFRCDPISEHNRLYWYRQTLGQGPEFLTYFQNEAQLEKSRLLSDRFSAERPKGSFSTLEIQRTEQGDSAMYLCASSTDRGQTQYFGPGTRLLVL.

This chain joins TRBV20-1 and TRBJ1-2; D not resolved. Trimming cost V 3 bases and J 4 bases, with 3 bases left between them. Germline lookup yields CDR1 DFQATT and CDR2 SNEGSKA (reference sequence). The CDR3 runs to 10 residues. The CDR3 sequence: CSASGYGYTF. The CDR3 region has the DNA TGCAGTGCTAGCGGCTATGGCTACACCTTC.

This clone has a handful of counts. The genes are TRBV9 and TRBJ2-5; D unclear. The CDR3 totals 12 residues. The ends were cut back, 3 bases at V and 1 base at J, with 4 bases in the middle. The V gene's germline CDR1 is SGDLS and CDR2 YYNGEE. The CDR3 is CASSAFQETQYF. The CDR3 DNA is TGTGCCAGCAGCGCCTTCCAAGAGACCCAGTACTTC.

This chain connects TRBV2 to TRBJ1-1, with a tentative D call TRBD1 (6 bases). The CDR3 loop spans 13 amino acids. Trimming pared 4 bases from V and 1 base from J, leaving 7 bases between. CDR1 and CDR2 from the germline V gene are SNHLY and FYNNEI. CDR3 sequence: CASSGQENTEAFF. The CDR3 DNA reads as TGTGCCAGCAGTGGACAGGAGAACACTGAAGCTTTCTTT.

The CDR3 spells CASSLALTASYEQYF. For the CDR3, the DNA is TGTGCCAGCAGCTTAGCCCTGACTGCCTCCTACGAGCAGTACTTC. V usage is TRBV13 and J usage is TRBJ2-7; the D is unclear. The CDR3 is made up of 15 amino acids. Trimming stripped 1 base from V and 0 bases from J, with 10 bases between. Per germline, CDR1 PRHDT and CDR2 FYEKMQ (reference sequence).

The V call is TRBV27, the J call TRBJ2-1; possibly TRBD1 for D (7 bases). The CDR3 extends over 15 amino acids. V lost 5 bases and J lost 4, with 15 bases in between. The V gene's germline CDR1 is MNHEY and CDR2 SMNVEV (reference sequence). The CDR3 protein is CASSGGTEPYNEQFF. CDR3 DNA sequence: TGTGCCAGCAGTGGCGGGACAGAACCTTACAATGAGCAGTTCTTC.

This clone was seen only a few times. The chain recombines TRBV5-1 with TRBJ1-4; 11 nucleotides agree with TRBD1. Germline trimming cut 0 bases from V and 1 base from J; bases unmatched to any gene: 8. CDR3 size: 19 residues. Germline loops: CDR1 SGHRS, CDR2 YFSETQ. CDR3 residues: CASSLAFEGQGETNEKLFF. In DNA, the CDR3 is TGCGCCAGCAGCTTGGCCTTCGAGGGACAGGGGGAAACTAATGAAAAACTGTTTTTT.